The 4 T cell receptor beta chains presented below share a single source sample, sequenced in a study of blood T cell repertoires in COVID-19. Produced via immunoSEQ multiplex PCR; TCRdb's table is partial and in-frame only. The data hold 87,000 or so clones, with over 75% observed a single time. Sequencing used peripheral blood. Receptors originate from a man older than 75 with acute or convalescent COVID-19.

This sequence joins TRBV5-1 and TRBJ2-5, with TRBD1 as a possible D gene (5 bases). CDR1 and CDR2 (germline): SGHRS, YFSETQ. CDR3 size: 18 residues. The V gene lost 3 bases and the J gene lost 1 base, with 22 bases spanning the gap. The CDR3 loop is CASSYRKGPTVVQETQYF. Here the CDR3 DNA reads TGCGCCAGCAGCTACCGGAAGGGGCCTACTGTCGTCCAAGAGACCCAGTACTTC.

This clone came up once. This chain uses TRBV5-4 with TRBJ1-2; D is unresolved. The germline CDR1 and CDR2 sequences are SGHNT and YYREEE (reference sequence). The V end lost 5 bases, the J end lost 8 bases, and 13 bases lay between the germline ends. This CDR3 is built from 12 residues. CDR3 nucleotide sequence: TGTGCCAGCAGTTTAGATTTTTACGGCTACACCTTC. Its translation is CASSLDFYGYTF.

The table lists this clone with a few counts. The CDR3 loop is CATTRGAGEKLFF. CDR3 DNA sequence: TGTGCCACCACCCGGGGAGCGGGTGAAAAACTGTTTTTT. The rearrangement links TRBV15 to TRBJ1-4; D not resolved. Germline CDR1 LNHNV, CDR2 YYDKDF (reference sequence). CDR3 length: 13 residues. The V and J ends lost 7 bases and 7 bases respectively, with 13 bases between them.

V usage is TRBV5-1 and J usage is TRBJ1-1; 7 bases fit TRBD1. The V and J ends lost 4 bases and 3 bases, in that order; junction bases with no gene match: 6. The CDR3 runs 14 residues. The germline V gene encodes CDR1 SGHRS and CDR2 YFSETQ. CDR3 in amino acids: CASSPTGRYTEAFF. DNA of the CDR3: TGCGCCAGCAGCCCGACAGGGCGGTACACTGAAGCTTTCTTT.